This T cell receptor (beta chain) is from a study of Tregs in tolerant kidney transplant recipients. With respect to this clone: Its specificity is not known.

Study results and caveats: Biological reproducibility was not directly addressed in this study. Some patients' samples used different primers over time, so nucleotide sequences weren't comparable.

The data were produced by immunoSEQ multiplex PCR, yet TCRdb's version contains in-frame clones alone and is incomplete. In the table there are 90,000 to 120,000 clones, 90% of which are singletons. Trimming cost V 5 bases and J 1 base, with 8 bases left between them. This CDR3 is 12 amino acids long. Germline V gene data show CDR1 as GTSNPN and CDR2 as SVGIG (reference sequence). Unstimulated regulatory T cells (CD4+CD25+CD127-), CD4+CD25- non-regulatory cells, CD4 and CD8 cells were FACS-sorted from thawed PBMCs. V is TRBV30 and J is TRBJ1-2; D gene ambiguous. This sequence originates from a human donor who received a combined kidney and bone marrow transplant. The sample consisted of CD4+ T cells from blood, taken before the transplant. The CDR3, as DNA: TGTGCCTGGTGGCAGATTAACTATGGCTACACCTTC. Translating gives CAWWQINYGYTF.